This T cell receptor (beta chain) was captured by sequencing in a study of T cell responses to AZD1222 COVID-19 vaccine. Overall study findings and caveats: Sampled repertoires all dated from after the peak T cell response. Nearly half of spike-specific TCRs reportedly target variant regions that are unmutated in the B.1.351 and B.1.1.7 variants. Dominant CD4 TCR responses targeted spike regions 160-218 and 743-854.

Of note for this clone: Its specificity is not known.

The repertoire was sequenced with immunoSEQ multiplex PCR; TCRdb's copy has only in-frame clones and lacks some. The sample lists roughly 120,000 clones, about 91% seen once, with 5.5% to 7.5% in the top ten. The sequencing used peripheral blood, collected 28 days after the second AZD1222 dose. The receptor was derived from an adult who received the AZD1222 COVID-19 vaccine.

Written as DNA, the CDR3 is TGTGCCAGCAGGCAGTCGAACACTGAAGCTTTCTTT. Protein: CASRQSNTEAFF. V is TRBV2 and J is TRBJ1-1, with D unresolved. V was trimmed by 6 bases and J by 1 base, leaving 6 bases between them. The length of the CDR3 is 12 residues. Germline V gene data show CDR1 as SNHLY and CDR2 as FYNNEI.